The next 3 T cell receptor beta chains were all read from a single sample in a study of T cells in Graves' hyperthyroidism and ophthalmopathy. Amplified TCR beta CDR3 regions came from RNA transcripts. HTBI primers drove first-round RT-PCR of the TCR CDR3. TCRdb reanalysed the multiplex PCR reads using MiXCR and keeps one entry per CDR3 protein. The sample includes around 600,000 distinct CDR3 sequences, 12% to 15% of them seen just once. The sample was blood. These receptor sequences come from a woman aged 18-35 years with Graves' ophthalmopathy.

In its sample, this clonotype was seen many times. The chain is built from TRBV18 and TRBJ2-1; D not certain. Between the trimmed V and J ends, which lost 6 bases and 0 bases, there was a span of 15 bases. CDR1 and CDR2 (germline): KGHSH, LQKENI. This CDR3 has 16 amino acids. This chain's CDR3 is CASSNEEVTSYNEQFF. CDR3 coding DNA: TGTGCCAGCTCGAATGAGGAAGTAACCTCCTACAATGAGCAGTTCTTC.

V gene TRBV6-1 combines with J gene TRBJ2-1; perhaps TRBD2 as D (7 bases). This CDR3 has 15 amino acids. Per the germline V gene, CDR1 is MNHNS and CDR2 is SASEGT. The V gene lost 6 bases and the J gene lost 8 bases, with 20 bases spanning the gap. The CDR3 loop reads CASSQGGGRWDEQFF. CDR3 in DNA: TGTGCCAGCAGCCAGGGAGGGGGTCGGTGGGATGAGCAGTTCTTC.

The table lists this clonotype with many counts. The J gene is TRBJ2-1, the V gene TRBV28; D uncertain. This CDR3 is built from 18 residues. Germline V gives CDR1 MDHEN, CDR2 SYDVKM. The V end lost 3 bases, the J end lost 0 bases, and 18 bases lay between the germline ends. The CDR3 loop is CASSFGSAPMSSYNEQFF. The CDR3 coding sequence is TGTGCCAGCAGTTTTGGGTCGGCCCCCATGAGCTCCTACAATGAGCAGTTCTTC.